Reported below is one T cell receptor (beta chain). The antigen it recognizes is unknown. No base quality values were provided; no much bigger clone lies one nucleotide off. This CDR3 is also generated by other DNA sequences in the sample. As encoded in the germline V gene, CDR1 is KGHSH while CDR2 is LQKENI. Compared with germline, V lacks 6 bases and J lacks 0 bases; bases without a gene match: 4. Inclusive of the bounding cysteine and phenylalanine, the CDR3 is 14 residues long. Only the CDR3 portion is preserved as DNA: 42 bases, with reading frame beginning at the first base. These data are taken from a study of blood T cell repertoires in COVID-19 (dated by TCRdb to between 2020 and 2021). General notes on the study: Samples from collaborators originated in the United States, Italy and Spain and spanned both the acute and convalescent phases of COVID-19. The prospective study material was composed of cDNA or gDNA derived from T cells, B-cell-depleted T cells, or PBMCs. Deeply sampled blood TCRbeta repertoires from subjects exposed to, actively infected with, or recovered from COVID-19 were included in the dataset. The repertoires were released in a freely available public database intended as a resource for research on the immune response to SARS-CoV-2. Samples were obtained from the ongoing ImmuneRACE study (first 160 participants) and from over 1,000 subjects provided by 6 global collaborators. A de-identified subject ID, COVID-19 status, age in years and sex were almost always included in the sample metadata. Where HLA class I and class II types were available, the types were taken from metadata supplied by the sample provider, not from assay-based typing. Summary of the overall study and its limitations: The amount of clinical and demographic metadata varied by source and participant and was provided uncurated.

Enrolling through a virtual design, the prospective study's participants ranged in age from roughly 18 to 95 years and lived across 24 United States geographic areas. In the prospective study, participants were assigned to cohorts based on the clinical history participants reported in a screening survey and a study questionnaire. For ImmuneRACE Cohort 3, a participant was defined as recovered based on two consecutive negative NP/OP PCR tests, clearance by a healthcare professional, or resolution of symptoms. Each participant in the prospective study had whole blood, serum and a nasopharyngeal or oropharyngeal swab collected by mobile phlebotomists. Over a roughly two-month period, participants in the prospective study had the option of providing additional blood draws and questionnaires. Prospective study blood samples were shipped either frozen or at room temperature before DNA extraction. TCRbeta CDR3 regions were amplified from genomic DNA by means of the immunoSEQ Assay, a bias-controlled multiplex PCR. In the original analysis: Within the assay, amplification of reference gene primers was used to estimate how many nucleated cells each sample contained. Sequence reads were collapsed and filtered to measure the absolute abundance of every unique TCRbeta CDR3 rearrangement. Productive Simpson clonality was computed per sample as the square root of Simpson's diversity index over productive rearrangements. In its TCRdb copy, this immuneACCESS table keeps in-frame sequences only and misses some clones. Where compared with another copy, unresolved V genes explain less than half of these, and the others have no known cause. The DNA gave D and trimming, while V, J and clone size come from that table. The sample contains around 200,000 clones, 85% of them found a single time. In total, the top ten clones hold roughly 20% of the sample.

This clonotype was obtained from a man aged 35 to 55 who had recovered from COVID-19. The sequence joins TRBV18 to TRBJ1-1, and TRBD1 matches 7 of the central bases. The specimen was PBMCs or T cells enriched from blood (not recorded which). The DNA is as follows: TGTGCCAGCTCCCCTGGGACAGTGAACACTGAAGCTTTCTTT. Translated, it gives CASSPGTVNTEAFF.